This T cell receptor beta chain was captured by sequencing in a study of shared clonotypes between healthy human individuals. The wider study: Each donor had three CD4 naive, three CD4 memory, two CD8 naive and one CD8 memory plate. Study-wide results and limits: A handful of donors had 5% to 6.5% of their naive CD4 clonotypes in common.

In the original processing: ImmunoSEQ gave junction-only sequences without quality scores, so filtering differed. Profiling relied on immunoSEQ multiplex PCR, and the TCRdb table lists in-frame clones only, not all of them. V, J and clone size reflect that table, while D and trimming were determined from the DNA. The sample contains a few million clones, 85% to 95% of which appear only once. Worth noting for this clone: No antigen is known for it.

CDR1 MNHEY and CDR2 SVGAGI come from the germline V gene. This CDR3 is 12 amino acids long. V was pared by 10 bases and J by 13 bases, with 19 bases between. The sample was naive CD4+ T cells sorted from blood. As for subset: CD45RA+ positively selected. The clonotype originates from a man in his late teens or twenties in good health. The rearrangement joins TRBV6-5 to TRBJ2-2; D remains unclear. The chain's CDR3 is CATSDTTGVLFF. CDR3 DNA sequence: TGTGCCACTTCTGACACCACCGGTGTGCTGTTTTTT.